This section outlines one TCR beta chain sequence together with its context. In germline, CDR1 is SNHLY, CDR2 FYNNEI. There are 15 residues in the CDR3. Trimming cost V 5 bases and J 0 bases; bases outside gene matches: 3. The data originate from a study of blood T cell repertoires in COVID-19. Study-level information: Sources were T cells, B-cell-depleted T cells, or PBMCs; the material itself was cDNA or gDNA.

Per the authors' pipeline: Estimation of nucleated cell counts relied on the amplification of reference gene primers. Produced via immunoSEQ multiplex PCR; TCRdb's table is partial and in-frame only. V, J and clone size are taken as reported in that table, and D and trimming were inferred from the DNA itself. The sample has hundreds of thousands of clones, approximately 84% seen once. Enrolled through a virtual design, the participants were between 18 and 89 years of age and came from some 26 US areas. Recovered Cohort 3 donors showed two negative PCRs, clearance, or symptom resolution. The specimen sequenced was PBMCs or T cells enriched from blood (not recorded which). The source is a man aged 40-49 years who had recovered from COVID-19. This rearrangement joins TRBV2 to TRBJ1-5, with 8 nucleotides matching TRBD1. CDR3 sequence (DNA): TGTGCCAGCAGTATTGGACAGGGTAGCAATCAGCCCCAGCATTTT. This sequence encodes CASSIGQGSNQPQHF. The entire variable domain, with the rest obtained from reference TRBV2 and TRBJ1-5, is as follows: EPEVTQTPSHQVTQMGQEVILRCVPISNHLYFYWYRQILGQKVEFLVSFYNNEISEKSEIFDDQFSVERPDGSNFTLKIRSTKLEDSAMYFCASSIGQGSNQPQHFGDGTRLSIL.